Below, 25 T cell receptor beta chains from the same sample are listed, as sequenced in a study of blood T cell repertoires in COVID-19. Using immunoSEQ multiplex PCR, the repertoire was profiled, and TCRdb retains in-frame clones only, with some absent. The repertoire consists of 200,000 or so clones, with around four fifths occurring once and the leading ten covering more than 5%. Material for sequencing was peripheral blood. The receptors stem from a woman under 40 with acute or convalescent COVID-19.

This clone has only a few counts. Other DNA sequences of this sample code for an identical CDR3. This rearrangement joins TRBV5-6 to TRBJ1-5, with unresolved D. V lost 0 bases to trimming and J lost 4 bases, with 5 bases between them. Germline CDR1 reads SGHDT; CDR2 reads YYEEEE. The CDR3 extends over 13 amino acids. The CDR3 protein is CASSLAGNQPQHF. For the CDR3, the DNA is TGTGCCAGCAGCTTGGCCGGGAATCAGCCCCAGCATTTT. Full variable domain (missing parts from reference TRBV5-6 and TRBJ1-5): DAGVTQSPTHLIKTRGQQVTLRCSPKSGHDTVSWYQQALGQGPQFIFQYYEEEERQRGNFPDRFSGHQFPNYSSELNVNALLLGDSALYLCASSLAGNQPQHFGDGTRLSIL.

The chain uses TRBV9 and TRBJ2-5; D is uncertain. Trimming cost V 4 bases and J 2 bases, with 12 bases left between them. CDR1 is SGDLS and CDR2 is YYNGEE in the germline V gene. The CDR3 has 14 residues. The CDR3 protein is CASSIGPEQETQYF. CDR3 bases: TGTGCCAGCAGCATTGGGCCGGAACAAGAGACCCAGTACTTC.

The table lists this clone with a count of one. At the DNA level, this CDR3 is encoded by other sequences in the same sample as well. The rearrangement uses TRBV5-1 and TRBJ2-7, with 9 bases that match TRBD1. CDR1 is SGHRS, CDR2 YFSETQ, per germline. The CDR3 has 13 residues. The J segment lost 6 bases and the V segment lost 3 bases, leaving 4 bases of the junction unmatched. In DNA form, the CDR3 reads TGCGCCAGCAGCTGGGGACAGGGAGGCGAGCAGTACTTC. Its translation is CASSWGQGGEQYF.

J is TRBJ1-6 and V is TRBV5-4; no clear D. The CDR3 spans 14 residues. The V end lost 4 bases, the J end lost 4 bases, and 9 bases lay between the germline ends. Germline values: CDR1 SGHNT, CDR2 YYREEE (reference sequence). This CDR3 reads CASSPQTYNSPLHF. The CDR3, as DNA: TGTGCCAGCAGCCCGCAGACTTATAATTCACCCCTCCACTTT.

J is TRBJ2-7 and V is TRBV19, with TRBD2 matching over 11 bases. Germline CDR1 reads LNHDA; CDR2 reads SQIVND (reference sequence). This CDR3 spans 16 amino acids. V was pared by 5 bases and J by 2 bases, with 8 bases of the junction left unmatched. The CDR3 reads CASSVTSGSNPYEQYF. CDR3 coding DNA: TGTGCCAGTAGTGTAACTAGCGGGAGTAATCCCTACGAGCAGTACTTC.

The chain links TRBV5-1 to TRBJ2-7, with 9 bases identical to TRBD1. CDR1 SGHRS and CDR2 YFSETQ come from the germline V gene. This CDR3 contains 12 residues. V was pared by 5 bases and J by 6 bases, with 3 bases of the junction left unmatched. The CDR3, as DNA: TGCGCCAGCAGGCCGGACAGGGGCGAGCAGTACTTC. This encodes CASRPDRGEQYF.

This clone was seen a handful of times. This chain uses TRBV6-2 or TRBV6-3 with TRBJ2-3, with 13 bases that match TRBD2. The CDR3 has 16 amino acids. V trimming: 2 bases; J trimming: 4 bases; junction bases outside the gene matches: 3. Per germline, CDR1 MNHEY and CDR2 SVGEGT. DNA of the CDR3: TGTGCCAGCAGTTACAGCACTAGCGGGAGGGCAGATACGCAGTATTTT. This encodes CASSYSTSGRADTQYF.

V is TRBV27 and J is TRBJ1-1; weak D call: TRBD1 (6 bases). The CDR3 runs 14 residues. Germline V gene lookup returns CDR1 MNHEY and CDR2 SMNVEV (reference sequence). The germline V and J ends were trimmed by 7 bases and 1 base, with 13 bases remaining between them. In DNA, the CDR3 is TGTGCCAGCACTTTCACAGGGTCGAACACTGAAGCTTTCTTT. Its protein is CASTFTGSNTEAFF.

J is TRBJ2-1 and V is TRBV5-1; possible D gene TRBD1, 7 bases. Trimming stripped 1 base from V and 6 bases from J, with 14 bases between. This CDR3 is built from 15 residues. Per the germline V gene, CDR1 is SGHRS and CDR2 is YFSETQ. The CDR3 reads CASSLKGASVNEQFF. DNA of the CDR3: TGCGCCAGCAGCTTGAAGGGGGCTAGCGTCAATGAGCAGTTCTTC.

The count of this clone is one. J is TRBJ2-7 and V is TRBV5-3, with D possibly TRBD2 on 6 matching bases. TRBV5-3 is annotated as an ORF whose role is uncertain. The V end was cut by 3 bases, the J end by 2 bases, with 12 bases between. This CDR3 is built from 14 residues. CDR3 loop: CARSYDGGAYEQYF. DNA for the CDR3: TGTGCCAGAAGCTACGACGGGGGAGCCTACGAGCAGTACTTC.

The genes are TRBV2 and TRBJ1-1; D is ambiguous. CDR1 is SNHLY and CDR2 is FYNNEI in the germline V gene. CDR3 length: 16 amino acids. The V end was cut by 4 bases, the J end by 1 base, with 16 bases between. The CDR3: CASSAGLGRKNTEAFF. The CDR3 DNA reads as TGTGCCAGCAGTGCGGGGTTGGGTAGAAAGAACACTGAAGCTTTCTTT.

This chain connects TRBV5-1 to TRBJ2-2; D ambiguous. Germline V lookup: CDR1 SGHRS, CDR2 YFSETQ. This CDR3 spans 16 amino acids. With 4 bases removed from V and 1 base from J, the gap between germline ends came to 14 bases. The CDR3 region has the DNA TGCGCCAGCAGCCTTCATCAGGCAGGGAACACCGGGGAGCTGTTTTTT. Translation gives CASSLHQAGNTGELFF.

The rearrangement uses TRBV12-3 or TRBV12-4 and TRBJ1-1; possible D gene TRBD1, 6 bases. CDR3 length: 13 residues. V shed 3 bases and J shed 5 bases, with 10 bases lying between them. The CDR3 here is CASSFLQGTEAFF. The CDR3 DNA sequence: TGTGCCAGCAGTTTTTTGCAGGGGACTGAAGCTTTCTTT.

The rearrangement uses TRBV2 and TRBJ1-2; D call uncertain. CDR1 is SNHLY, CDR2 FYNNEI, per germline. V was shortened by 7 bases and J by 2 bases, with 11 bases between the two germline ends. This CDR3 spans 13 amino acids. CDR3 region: CASTPRLNYGYTF. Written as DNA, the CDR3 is TGTGCCAGCACTCCCAGGCTGAACTATGGCTACACCTTC.

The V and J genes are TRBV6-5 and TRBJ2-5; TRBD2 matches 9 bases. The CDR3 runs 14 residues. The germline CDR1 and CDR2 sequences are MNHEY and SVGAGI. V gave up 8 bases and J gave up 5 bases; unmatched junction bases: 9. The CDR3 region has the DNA TGTGCCAGCCACGAGGGGACTAGCCGTGAGACCCAGTACTTC. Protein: CASHEGTSRETQYF.

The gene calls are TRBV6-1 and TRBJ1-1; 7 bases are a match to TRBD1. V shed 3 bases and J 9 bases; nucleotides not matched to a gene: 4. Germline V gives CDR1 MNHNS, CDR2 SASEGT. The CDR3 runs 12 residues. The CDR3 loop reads CASSEARGKAFF. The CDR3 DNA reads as TGTGCCAGCAGTGAGGCCAGGGGGAAAGCTTTCTTT.

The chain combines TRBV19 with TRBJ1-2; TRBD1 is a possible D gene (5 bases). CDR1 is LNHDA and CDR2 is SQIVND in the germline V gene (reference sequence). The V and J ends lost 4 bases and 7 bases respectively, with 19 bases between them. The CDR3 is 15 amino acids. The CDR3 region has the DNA TGTGCCAGTAGTAAACAGCCGGGACTCCCAACTGGCTACACCTTC. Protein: CASSKQPGLPTGYTF.

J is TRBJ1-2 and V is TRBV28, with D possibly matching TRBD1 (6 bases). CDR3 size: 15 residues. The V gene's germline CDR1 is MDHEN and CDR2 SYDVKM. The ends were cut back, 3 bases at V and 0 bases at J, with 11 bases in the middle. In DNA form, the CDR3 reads TGTGCCAGCAGTTTCTTGGACAGCTCTAACTATGGCTACACCTTC. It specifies CASSFLDSSNYGYTF.

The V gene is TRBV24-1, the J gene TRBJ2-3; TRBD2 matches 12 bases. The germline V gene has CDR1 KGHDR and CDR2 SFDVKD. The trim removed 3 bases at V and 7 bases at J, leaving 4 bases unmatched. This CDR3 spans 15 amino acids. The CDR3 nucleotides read TGTGCCACCAGTGATACTAGCGGGGGGTGGAATACGCAGTATTTT. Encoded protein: CATSDTSGGWNTQYF.

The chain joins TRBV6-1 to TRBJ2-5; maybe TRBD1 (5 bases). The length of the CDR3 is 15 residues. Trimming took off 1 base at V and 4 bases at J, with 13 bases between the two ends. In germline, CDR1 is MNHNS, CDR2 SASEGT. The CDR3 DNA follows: TGTGCCAGCAGTGAAGAGACCGCAGGGCTAGAGACCCAGTACTTC. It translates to CASSEETAGLETQYF.

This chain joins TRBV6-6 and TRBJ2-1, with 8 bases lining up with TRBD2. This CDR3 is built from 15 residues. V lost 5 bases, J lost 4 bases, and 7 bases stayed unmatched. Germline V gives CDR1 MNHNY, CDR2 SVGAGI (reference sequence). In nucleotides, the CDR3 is TGTGCCAGCAGTCCCAGCGGGAGCGGGTACAATGAGCAGTTCTTC. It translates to CASSPSGSGYNEQFF.

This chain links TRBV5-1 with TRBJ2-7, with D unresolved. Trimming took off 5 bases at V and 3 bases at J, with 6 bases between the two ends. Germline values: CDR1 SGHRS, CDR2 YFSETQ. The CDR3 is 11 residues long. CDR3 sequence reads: CASRFGYEQYF. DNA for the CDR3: TGCGCCAGCAGGTTCGGCTACGAGCAGTACTTC.

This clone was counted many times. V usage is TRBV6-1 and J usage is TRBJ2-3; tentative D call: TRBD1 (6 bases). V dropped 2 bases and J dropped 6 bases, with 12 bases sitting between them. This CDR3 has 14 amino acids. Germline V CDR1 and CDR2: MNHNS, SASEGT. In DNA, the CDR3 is TGTGCCAGCAGTGAAAGTGCAGGGGCGGATACGCAGTATTTT. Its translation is CASSESAGADTQYF.

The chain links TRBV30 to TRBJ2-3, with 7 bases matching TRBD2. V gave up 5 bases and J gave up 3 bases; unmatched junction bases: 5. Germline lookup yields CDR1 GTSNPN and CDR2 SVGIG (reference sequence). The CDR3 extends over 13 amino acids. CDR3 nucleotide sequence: TGTGCCTGGGGACTAGGATCGACAGATACGCAGTATTTT. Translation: CAWGLGSTDTQYF.

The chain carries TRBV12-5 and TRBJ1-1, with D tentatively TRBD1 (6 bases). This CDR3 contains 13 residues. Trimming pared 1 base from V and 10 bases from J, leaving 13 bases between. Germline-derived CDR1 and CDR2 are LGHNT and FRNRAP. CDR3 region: CASGLALTGTAFF. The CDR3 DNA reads TGTGCTAGTGGTTTGGCCTTAACAGGGACAGCTTTCTTT. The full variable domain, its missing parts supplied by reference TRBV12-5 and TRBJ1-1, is DARVTQTPRHKVTEMGQEVTMRCQPILGHNTVFWYRQTMMQGLELLAYFRNRAPLDDSGMPKDRFSAEMPDATLATLKIQPSEPRDSAVYFCASGLALTGTAFFGQGTRLTVV.